The entry below describes one T cell receptor beta chain. The CDR3 runs 13 residues. Trimming removed 1 base at V and 3 bases at J, with 4 bases between. Germline loops: CDR1 SGHDN, CDR2 FVKESK. These data are taken from a study of control samples from healthy donors and cancer patients. Profiling relied on immunoSEQ multiplex PCR, and the TCRdb table lists in-frame clones only, not all of them. The sample records approximately 120,000 clones, about 89% being singletons. This clonotype was obtained from a woman aged 50 to 60 in good health. The rearrangement joins TRBV14 to TRBJ1-3; no firm D call. The sequencing input was blood. CDR3 loop: CASSQVRGNTIYF. The CDR3 bases are TGTGCCAGCAGCCAAGTCCGTGGAAACACCATATATTTT.